The clone carrying this T cell receptor beta chain has only a few counts. Sequencing used immunoSEQ multiplex PCR; TCRdb keeps in-frame clones, though not all of them. The repertoire consists of 17,000 or so clones, with about 75% occurring once and the leading ten covering 3.5% to 5%. This entry comes from a study of T cell repertoires in ileal Crohn's disease. The CDR3 spans 14 residues. The germline CDR1 and CDR2 sequences are SGDLS and YYNGEE. Trimming removed 2 bases at V and 1 base at J, with 6 bases between. Specified time point: inflamed ileum from the surgical specimen. The sequence was collected from an adult with Crohn's disease. The V and J genes are TRBV9 and TRBJ2-2; D remains unclear. Sequencing input: ileal tissue. The CDR3 DNA is TGTGCCAGCAGCGTTTCGGGGAACACCGGGGAGCTGTTTTTT. This gives the protein CASSVSGNTGELFF.